This T cell receptor beta chain originates from a study of blood T cell repertoires in COVID-19. Whole-study context: Sample material is recorded as cDNA or gDNA derived from T cells, B-cell-depleted T cells, or PBMCs.

Assay: immunoSEQ multiplex PCR; the TCRdb copy retains only in-frame clones and omits some. The sample yields tens of thousands of clones, approximately 86% seen once. The V end lost 0 bases, the J end lost 7 bases, and 15 bases lay between the germline ends. The CDR3 sequence is 15 residues long. From germline, CDR1 is SGHVS and CDR2 FQNEAQ. The chain has TRBV7-8 and TRBJ1-2; a possible D gene is TRBD1 (5 bases). Specimen: peripheral blood. The receptor was derived from a male donor with acute or convalescent COVID-19. CDR3 sequence: CASSLAEAGGRGYTF. The CDR3 DNA reads TGTGCCAGCAGCTTAGCGGAGGCGGGGGGTCGTGGCTACACCTTC.